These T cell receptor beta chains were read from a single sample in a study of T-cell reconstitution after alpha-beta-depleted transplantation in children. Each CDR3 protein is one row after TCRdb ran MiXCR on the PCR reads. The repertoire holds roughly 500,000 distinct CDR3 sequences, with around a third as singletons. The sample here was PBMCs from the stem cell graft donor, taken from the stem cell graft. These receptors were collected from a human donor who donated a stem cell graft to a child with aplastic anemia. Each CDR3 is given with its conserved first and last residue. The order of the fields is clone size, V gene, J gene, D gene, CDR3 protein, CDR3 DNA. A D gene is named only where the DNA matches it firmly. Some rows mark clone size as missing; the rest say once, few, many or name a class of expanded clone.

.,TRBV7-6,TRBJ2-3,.,CASSPSGLRTDTQYF,TGTGCCAGCAGCCCCTCGGGCTTGCGCACAGATACGCAGTATTTT
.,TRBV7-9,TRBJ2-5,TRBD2,CASSFPAGGQETQYF,TGTGCCAGCAGCTTCCCAGCGGGAGGCCAAGAGACCCAGTACTTC
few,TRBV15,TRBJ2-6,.,CATSRDPIGSGANVLTF,TGTGCCACCAGCAGAGATCCGATCGGCTCTGGGGCCAACGTCCTGACTTTC
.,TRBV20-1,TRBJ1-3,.,CSATSGGAGNTIYF,TGCAGTGCGACTTCGGGGGGCGCTGGAAACACCATATATTTT
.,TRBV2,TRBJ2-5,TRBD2,CASSDPGRGETQYF,TGTGCCAGCAGCGACCCCGGGAGGGGAGAGACCCAGTACTTC
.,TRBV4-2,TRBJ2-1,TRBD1,CASSQVQGGRNEQFF,TGTGCCAGCAGCCAAGTACAGGGGGGACGGAATGAGCAGTTCTTC
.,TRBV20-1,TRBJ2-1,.,CSARAPAGLNEQFF,TGCAGTGCTAGAGCCCCAGCAGGGTTAAATGAGCAGTTCTTC
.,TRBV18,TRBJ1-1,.,CASSPPQGSSTEAFF,TGTGCCAGCTCACCACCCCAAGGGTCGAGCACTGAAGCTTTCTTT
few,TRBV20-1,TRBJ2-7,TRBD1,CSANPRGHEQYF,TGCAGTGCTAACCCCAGGGGGCACGAGCAGTACTTC
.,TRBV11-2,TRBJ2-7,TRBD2,CASSWGRTSLYEQYF,TGTGCCAGCAGCTGGGGTAGGACTAGCTTGTACGAGCAGTACTTC
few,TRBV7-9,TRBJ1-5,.,CASSLMNSNQPQHF,TGTGCCAGCAGCCTGATGAATAGCAATCAGCCCCAGCATTTT
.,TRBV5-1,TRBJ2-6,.,CASKDTSGANVLTF,TGCGCCAGCAAGGATACATCTGGGGCCAACGTCCTGACTTTC
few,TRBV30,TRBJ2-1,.,CAWSAWESYNEQFF,TGTGCCTGGAGCGCTTGGGAGTCATACAATGAGCAGTTCTTC
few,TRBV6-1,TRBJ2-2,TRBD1,CASRGQGNTGELFF,TGTGCCAGCAGGGGACAGGGGAACACCGGGGAGCTGTTTTTT
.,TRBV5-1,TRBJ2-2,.,CASKSTPTNTGELFF,TGCGCCAGCAAGTCCACGCCTACGAACACCGGGGAGCTGTTTTTT
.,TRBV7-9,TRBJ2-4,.,CASSLASEGLNIQYF,TGTGCCAGCAGCTTAGCGTCGGAGGGATTGAACATTCAGTACTTC
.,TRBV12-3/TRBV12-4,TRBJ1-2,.,CASSFLGLNYGYTF,TGTGCCAGCAGTTTTTTGGGACTCAACTATGGCTACACCTTC
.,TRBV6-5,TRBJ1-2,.,CASSYGRRTGYTF,TGTGCCAGCAGTTACGGAAGACGGACCGGCTACACCTTC
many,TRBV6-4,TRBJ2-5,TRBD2,CASSESGDSGSETQYF,TGTGCCAGCAGTGAGTCAGGGGATAGCGGGAGCGAGACCCAGTACTTC
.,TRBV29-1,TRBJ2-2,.,CSAGLGNTGELFF,TGCAGCGCTGGGCTTGGGAACACCGGGGAGCTGTTTTTT
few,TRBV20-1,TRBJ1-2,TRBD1,CSARDIAEGAYGYTF,TGCAGTGCTAGAGATATTGCGGAGGGGGCCTATGGCTACACCTTC
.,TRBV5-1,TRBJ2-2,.,CASSLHPGTPGELFF,TGCGCCAGCAGCTTGCATCCAGGGACGCCCGGGGAGCTGTTTTTT
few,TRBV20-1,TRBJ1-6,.,CSARGPQTLQSDSPLHF,TGCAGTGCTAGAGGTCCACAGACACTACAGTCTGATTCACCCCTCCACTTT
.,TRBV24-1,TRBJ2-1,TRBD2,CATRNGGEGHNEQFF,TGTGCCACCAGAAATGGGGGGGAGGGGCACAATGAGCAGTTCTTC
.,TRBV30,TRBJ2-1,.,CAWSSSSYNEHFF,TGTGCCTGGAGCTCGAGCTCCTACAATGAGCATTTCTTC
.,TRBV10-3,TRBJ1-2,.,CAISESVGVVYGYTF,TGTGCCATCAGTGAGTCAGTGGGGGTAGTCTATGGCTACACCTTC
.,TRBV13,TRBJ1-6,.,CASSLKGTYGSPLHF,TGTGCCAGCAGCTTAAAGGGGACCTACGGTTCACCCCTCCACTTT
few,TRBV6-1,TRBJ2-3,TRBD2,CASSSRLARDPRTQYF,TGTGCCAGCAGTAGCCGACTAGCACGCGATCCGCGTACGCAGTATTTT
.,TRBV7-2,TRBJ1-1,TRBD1,CASSLDREDTEAFF,TGTGCCAGCAGCCTCGACAGGGAGGACACTGAAGCTTTCTTT
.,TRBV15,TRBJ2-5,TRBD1,CATSRVQGQAQETQYF,TGTGCCACCAGCAGAGTACAGGGACAGGCACAAGAGACCCAGTACTTC
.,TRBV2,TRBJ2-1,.,CASSKGRMGEQFF,TGTGCCAGCAGTAAAGGACGAATGGGCGAGCAGTTCTTC
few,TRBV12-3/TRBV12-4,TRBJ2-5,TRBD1,CASRSDRDRETQYF,TGTGCCAGCAGGTCAGACAGGGATCGAGAGACCCAGTACTTC
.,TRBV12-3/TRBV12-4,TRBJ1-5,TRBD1,CASSFAQGAQPQHF,TGTGCCAGCAGTTTCGCACAGGGGGCGCAGCCCCAGCATTTT
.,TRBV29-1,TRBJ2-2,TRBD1,CSVGQGANTGELFF,TGCAGCGTTGGTCAGGGGGCAAACACCGGGGAGCTGTTTTTT
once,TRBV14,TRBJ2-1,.,CASSLPHGEAARRGNEQFF,TGTGCCAGCAGCCTTCCCCATGGTGAGGCGGCCCGGAGGGGGAATGAGCAGTTCTTC
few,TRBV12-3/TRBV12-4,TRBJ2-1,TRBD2,CASPRLAGYNEQFF,TGTGCCAGCCCTAGACTAGCGGGATACAATGAGCAGTTCTTC
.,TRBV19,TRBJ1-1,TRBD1,CASSHRQGLGTEAFF,TGTGCCAGTAGCCACAGACAGGGACTGGGCACTGAAGCTTTCTTT
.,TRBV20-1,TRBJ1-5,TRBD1,CSARRQGKVQQPQHF,TGCAGTGCTCGTCGACAGGGGAAGGTACAACAGCCCCAGCATTTT
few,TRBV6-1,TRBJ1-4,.,CASSKVIPGGVATNEKLFF,TGTGCCAGCAGTAAAGTGATACCGGGAGGGGTTGCAACTAATGAAAAACTGTTTTTT
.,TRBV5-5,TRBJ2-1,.,CASRVLARVNNEHFF,TGTGCCAGCAGAGTTCTAGCGAGGGTAAACAATGAGCATTTCTTC
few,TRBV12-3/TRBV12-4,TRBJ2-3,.,CASSFGGSLDTQYF,TGTGCCAGCAGTTTTGGAGGGAGCTTGGATACGCAGTATTTT
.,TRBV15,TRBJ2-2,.,CATSRDRPTGELFF,TGTGCCACCAGCAGAGATCGGCCGACCGGGGAGCTGTTTTTT
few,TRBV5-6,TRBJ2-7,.,CASSLLSEISSYEQYF,TGTGCCAGCAGCTTACTCAGTGAAATAAGCTCCTACGAGCAGTACTTC
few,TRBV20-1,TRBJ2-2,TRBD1,CSASRPGQLTGELFF,TGCAGTGCTAGCCGACCGGGACAGCTCACCGGGGAGCTGTTTTTT
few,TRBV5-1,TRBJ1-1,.,CASTRGANTEAFF,TGCGCCAGCACGCGGGGAGCTAACACTGAAGCTTTCTTT
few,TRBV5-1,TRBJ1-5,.,CASSLVAGMGQPQHF,TGCGCCAGCAGCTTGGTGGCTGGAATGGGACAGCCCCAGCATTTT
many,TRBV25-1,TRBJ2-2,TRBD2,CASSLAGGNTGELFF,TGTGCCAGCAGTCTCGCGGGGGGGAACACCGGGGAGCTGTTTTTT
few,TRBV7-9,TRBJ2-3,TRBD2,CASNVGGDTQYF,TGTGCCAGCAACGTGGGGGGGGATACGCAGTATTTT
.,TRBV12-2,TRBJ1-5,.,CASRWDKNSNQPQHF,TGTGCAAGTCGCTGGGACAAGAATAGCAATCAGCCCCAGCATTTT
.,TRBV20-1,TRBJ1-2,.,CSARDKRVGYGYTF,TGCAGTGCTAGAGACAAAAGGGTTGGCTATGGCTACACCTTC
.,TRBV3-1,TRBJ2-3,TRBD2,CASSPYLAGVSADTQYF,TGTGCCAGCAGCCCATACTTAGCGGGAGTTAGCGCAGATACGCAGTATTTT
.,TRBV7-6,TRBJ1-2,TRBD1,CASSPDRGLGGYTF,TGTGCCAGCAGCCCCGACAGGGGGCTGGGCGGCTACACCTTC